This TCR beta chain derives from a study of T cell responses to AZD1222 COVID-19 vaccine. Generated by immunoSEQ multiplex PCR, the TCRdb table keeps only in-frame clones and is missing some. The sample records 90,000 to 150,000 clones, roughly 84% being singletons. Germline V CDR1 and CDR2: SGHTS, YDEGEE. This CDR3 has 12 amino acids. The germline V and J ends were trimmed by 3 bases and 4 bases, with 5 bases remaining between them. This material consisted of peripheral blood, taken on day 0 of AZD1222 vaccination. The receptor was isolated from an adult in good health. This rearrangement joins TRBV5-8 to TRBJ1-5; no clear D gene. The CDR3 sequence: CASSSVNQPQHF. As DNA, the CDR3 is TGTGCCAGCAGCTCCGTAAATCAGCCCCAGCATTTT. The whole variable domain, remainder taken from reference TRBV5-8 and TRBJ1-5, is EAGVTQSPTHLIKTRGQQATLRCSPISGHTSVYWYQQALGLGLQFLLWYDEGEERNRGNFPPRFSGRQFPNYSSELNVNALELEDSALYLCASSSVNQPQHFGDGTRLSIL.